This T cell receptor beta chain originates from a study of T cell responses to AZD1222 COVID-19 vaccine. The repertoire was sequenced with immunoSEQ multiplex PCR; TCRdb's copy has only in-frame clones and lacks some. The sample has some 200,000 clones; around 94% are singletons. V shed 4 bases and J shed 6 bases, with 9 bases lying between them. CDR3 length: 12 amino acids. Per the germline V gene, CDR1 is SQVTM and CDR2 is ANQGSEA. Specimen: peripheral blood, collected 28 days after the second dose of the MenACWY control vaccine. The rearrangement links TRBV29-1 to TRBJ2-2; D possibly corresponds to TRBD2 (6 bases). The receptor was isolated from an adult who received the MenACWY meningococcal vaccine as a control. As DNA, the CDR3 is TGCAGCGTTGTTAGGGAGGCCGGGGAGCTGTTTTTT. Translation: CSVVREAGELFF.